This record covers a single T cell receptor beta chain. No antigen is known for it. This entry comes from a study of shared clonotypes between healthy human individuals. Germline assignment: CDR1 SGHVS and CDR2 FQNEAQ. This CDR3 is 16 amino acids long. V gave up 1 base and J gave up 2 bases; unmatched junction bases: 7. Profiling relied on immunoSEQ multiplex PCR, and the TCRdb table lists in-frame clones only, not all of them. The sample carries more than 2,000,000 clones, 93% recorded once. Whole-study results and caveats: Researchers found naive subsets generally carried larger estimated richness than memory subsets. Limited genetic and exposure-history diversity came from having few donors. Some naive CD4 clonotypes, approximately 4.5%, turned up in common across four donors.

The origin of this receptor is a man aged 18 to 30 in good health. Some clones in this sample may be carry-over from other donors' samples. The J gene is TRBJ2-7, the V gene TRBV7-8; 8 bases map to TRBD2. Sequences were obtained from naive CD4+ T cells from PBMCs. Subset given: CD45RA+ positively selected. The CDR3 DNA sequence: TGTGCCAGCAGCTTAGAGGGCGGGAGGTTCCCCTACGAGCAGTACTTC. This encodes CASSLEGGRFPYEQYF.